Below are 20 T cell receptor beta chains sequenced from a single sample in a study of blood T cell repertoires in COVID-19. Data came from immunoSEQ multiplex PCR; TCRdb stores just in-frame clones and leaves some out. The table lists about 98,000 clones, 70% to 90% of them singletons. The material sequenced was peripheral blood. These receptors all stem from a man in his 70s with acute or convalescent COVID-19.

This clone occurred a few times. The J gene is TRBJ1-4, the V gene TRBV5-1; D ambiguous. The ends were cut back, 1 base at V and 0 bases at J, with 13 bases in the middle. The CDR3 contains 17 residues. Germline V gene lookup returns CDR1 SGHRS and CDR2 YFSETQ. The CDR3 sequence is CASSLNGLGATNEKLFF. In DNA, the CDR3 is TGCGCCAGCAGCTTGAACGGACTGGGAGCAACTAATGAAAAACTGTTTTTT.

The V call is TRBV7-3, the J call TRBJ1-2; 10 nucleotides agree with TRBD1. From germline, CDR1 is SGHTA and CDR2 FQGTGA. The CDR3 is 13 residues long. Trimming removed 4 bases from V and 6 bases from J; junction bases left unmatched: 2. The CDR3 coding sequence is TGTGCCAGCAGCTCTGGGACAGGGGATGGCTACACCTTC. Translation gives CASSSGTGDGYTF.

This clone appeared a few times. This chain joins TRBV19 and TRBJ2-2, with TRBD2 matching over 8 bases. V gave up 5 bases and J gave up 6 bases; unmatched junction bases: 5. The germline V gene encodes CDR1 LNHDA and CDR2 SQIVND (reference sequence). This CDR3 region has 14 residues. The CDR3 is CASSPGGVAGELFF. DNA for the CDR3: TGTGCCAGTAGTCCCGGGGGGGTGGCCGGGGAGCTGTTTTTT.

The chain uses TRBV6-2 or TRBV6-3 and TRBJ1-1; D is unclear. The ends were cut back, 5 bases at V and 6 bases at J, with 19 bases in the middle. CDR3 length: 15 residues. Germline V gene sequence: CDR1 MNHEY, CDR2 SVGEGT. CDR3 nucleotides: TGTGCCAGCAGTCTCGGGGTAACGGGCGTCGCTGAAGCTTTCTTT. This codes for CASSLGVTGVAEAFF.

CDR3 loop: CASSLATATYNEQFF. CDR3 coding DNA: TGCGCCAGCAGCTTGGCGACAGCGACATACAATGAGCAGTTCTTC. The chain combines TRBV5-1 with TRBJ2-1, with D possibly being TRBD1 (5 bases). V lost 0 bases to trimming and J lost 4 bases, with 11 bases between them. The length of the CDR3 is 15 residues. Germline values: CDR1 SGHRS, CDR2 YFSETQ.

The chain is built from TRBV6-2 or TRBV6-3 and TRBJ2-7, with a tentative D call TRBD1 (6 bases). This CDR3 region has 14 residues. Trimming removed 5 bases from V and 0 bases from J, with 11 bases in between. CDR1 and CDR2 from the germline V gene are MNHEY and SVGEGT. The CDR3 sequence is CASSPPGHSYEQYF. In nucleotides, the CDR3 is TGTGCCAGCAGTCCCCCGGGACACTCCTACGAGCAGTACTTC.

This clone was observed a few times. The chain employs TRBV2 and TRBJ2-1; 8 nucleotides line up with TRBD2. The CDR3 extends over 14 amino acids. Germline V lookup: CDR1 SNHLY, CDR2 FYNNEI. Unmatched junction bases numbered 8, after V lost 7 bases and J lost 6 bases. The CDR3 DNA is TGTGCCAGCACTCGGGGGGGCATCGGCAATGAGCAGTTCTTC. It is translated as CASTRGGIGNEQFF.

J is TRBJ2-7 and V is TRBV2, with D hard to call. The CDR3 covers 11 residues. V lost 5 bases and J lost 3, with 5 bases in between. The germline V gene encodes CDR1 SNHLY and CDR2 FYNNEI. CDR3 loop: CASSSFYEQYF. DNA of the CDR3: TGTGCCAGCAGTTCCTTCTACGAGCAGTACTTC.

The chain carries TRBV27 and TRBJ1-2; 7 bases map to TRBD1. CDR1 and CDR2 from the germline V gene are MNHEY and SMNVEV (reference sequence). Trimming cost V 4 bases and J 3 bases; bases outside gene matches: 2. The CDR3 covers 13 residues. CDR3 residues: CASSYDRDYGYTF. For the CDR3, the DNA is TGTGCCAGCAGTTATGACAGGGACTATGGCTACACCTTC.

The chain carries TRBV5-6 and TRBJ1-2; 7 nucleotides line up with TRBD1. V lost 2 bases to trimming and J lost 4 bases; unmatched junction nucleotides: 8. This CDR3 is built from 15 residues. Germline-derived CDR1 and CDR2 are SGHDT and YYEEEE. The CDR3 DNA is TGTGCCAGCAGCTTCCTCCCAGGGGGTTCCTATGGCTACACCTTC. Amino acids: CASSFLPGGSYGYTF.

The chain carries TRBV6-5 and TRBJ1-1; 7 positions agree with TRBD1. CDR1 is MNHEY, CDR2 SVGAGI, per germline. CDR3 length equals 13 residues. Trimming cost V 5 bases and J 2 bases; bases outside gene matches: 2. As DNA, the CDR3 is TGTGCCAGCAGTCGGACAGGTAACACTGAAGCTTTCTTT. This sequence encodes CASSRTGNTEAFF.

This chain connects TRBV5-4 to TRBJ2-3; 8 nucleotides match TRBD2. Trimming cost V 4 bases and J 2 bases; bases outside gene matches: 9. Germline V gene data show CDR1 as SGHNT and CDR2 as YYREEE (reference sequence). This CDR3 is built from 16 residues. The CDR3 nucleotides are TGTGCCAGCAGCCAGACCACTAGCGGCTACACAGATACGCAGTATTTT. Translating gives CASSQTTSGYTDTQYF.

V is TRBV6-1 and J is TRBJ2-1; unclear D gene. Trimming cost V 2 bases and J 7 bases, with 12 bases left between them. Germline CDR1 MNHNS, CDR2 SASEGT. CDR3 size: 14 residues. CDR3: CASSEFGQTNEQFF. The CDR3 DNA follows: TGTGCCAGCAGTGAATTCGGCCAGACTAATGAGCAGTTCTTC.

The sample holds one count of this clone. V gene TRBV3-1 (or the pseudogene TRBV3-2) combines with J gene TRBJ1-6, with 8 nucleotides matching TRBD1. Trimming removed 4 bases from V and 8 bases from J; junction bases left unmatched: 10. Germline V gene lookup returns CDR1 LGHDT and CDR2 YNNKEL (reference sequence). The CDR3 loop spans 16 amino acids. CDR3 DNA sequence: TGTGCCAGCAGCCCGATGACAGGGGCAGGGGATTCACCCCTCCACTTT. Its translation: CASSPMTGAGDSPLHF.

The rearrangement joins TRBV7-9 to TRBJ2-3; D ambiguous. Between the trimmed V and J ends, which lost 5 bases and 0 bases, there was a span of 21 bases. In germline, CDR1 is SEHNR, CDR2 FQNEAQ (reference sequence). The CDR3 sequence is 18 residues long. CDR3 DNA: TGTGCCAGCAGCCAATTTGCCGACTCGCTGAGGAGCACAGATACGCAGTATTTT. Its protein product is CASSQFADSLRSTDTQYF.

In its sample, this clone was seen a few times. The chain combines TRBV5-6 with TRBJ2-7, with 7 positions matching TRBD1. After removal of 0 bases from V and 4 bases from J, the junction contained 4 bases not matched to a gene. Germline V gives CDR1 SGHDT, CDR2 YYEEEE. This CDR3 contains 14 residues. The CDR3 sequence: CASSLGQGGYEQYV. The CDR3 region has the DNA TGTGCCAGCAGCTTGGGACAGGGTGGATACGAGCAGTACGTC.

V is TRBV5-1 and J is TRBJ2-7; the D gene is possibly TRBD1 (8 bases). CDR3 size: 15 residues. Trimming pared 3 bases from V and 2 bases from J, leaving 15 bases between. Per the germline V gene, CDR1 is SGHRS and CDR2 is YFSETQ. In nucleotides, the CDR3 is TGCGCCAGCAGCTCGGGACAGGCGGGGGCCTACGAGCAGTACTTC. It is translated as CASSSGQAGAYEQYF. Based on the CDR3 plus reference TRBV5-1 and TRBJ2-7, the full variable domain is KAGVTQTPRYLIKTRGQQVTLSCSPISGHRSVSWYQQTPGQGLQFLFEYFSETQRNKGNFPGRFSGRQFSNSRSEMNVSTLELGDSALYLCASSSGQAGAYEQYFGPGTRLTVT.

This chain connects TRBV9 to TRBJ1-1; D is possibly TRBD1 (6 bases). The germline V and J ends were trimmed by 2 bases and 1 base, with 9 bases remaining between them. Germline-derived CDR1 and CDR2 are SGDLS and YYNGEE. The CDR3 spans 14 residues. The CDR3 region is CASSVTGQNTEAFF. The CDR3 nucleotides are TGTGCCAGCAGCGTCACAGGGCAGAACACTGAAGCTTTCTTT.

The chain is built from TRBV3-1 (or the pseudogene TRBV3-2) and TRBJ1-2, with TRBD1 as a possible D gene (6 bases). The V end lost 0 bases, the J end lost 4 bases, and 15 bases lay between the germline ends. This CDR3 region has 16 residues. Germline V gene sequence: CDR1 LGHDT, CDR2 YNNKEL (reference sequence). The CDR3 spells CASSQDAGGPVYGYTF. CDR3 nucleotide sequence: TGTGCCAGCAGCCAAGATGCCGGGGGGCCGGTCTATGGCTACACCTTC.

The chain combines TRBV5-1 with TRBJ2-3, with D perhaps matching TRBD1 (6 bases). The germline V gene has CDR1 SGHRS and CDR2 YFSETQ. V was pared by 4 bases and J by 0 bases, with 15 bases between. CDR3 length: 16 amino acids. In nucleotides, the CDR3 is TGCGCCAGCAGCAGACTACAGGGATTTAGCACAGATACGCAGTATTTT. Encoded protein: CASSRLQGFSTDTQYF.